Listed below are T cell receptor beta chains from one sample, sequenced in a study of blood T cell repertoires in COVID-19. The data were produced by immunoSEQ multiplex PCR, yet TCRdb's version contains in-frame clones alone and is incomplete. The sample lists fewer than 130,000 clones; 75% to 80% were seen once. Sequencing was carried out using peripheral blood. The receptors here all came from a woman aged 80 or older with active or convalescent COVID-19. Each CDR3 is given without its conserved first and last residue.

>TRBV7-8
ASTSGELRDTQY
>TRBV3-1/TRBV3-2
ASSGYSRARPGTDTQY
>TRBV24-1
ATSDPETDTQY
>TRBV7-6
ASSSGTSGRASGELF
>TRBV2
ASSQGMYEQY
>TRBV27
ASTSRGAQY
>TRBV28
ASSLPEAQY
>TRBV30
AWAATSGGETQY
>TRBV7-2
ASSLVRGTYNEQF
>TRBV18
ASSETGRGNTIY
>TRBV2
ASNGQGAYVSYEQY
>TRBV5-8
ASSPGLAETQY
>TRBV13
ASSFQGILTDTQY
>TRBV19
ASTVSGGPYGYT
>TRBV11-3
ASSTIAGGVETQY
>TRBV3-1/TRBV3-2
ASSQGIPGQGAYGYT
>TRBV2
ASSVAGSQETQY
>TRBV2
ASRRLAGNTGELF
>TRBV18
ASSPLTGTGSGNTIY
>TRBV5-6
ASSPGMTGTEAF
>TRBV25-1
ASSTPGQGLSYEQY
>TRBV19
ASKISDWRSSDTQY
>TRBV7-9
ASSLVTRSYEQY
>TRBV20-1
SASSFEAGTTYEQY
>TRBV5-1
ASSGRGDSGNTIY
>TRBV6-2/TRBV6-3
ASSYSMRESYNEQF
>TRBV3-1/TRBV3-2
ASSQAAGDYSPLH
>TRBV7-2
ASSLVSRTGGGELF
>TRBV7-2
ASSLGRETQY
>TRBV19
ASTQTGGLEAF
>TRBV14
ASSQRGRTGELF
>TRBV6-2/TRBV6-3
ASSYSQGGPPQH
>TRBV5-1
ASSLEVSSEQY
>TRBV10-3
AIRDTGGVGEAF
>TRBV28
ASSLRGRGEETQY
>TRBV18
ASSPFVWDKNTGELF
>TRBV30
AWSLLAGDNEQF
>TRBV7-2
ASSTVSAGGYEQY
>TRBV21-1
ASSTPMGGSTGVLGELF
>TRBV28
ASSSYTGLGLAGGSGETQY
>TRBV5-1
ASSLGAQQADTQY
>TRBV27
ASSQYLAGVGNEQF
>TRBV7-9
ASSRRLAGGLYNEQF
>TRBV18
ASSPPSGNTEAF
>TRBV3-1/TRBV3-2
ASSQGTSGRADTQY
>TRBV13
ASSHRGDEQF
>TRBV19
ASSISGYGNQPQH
>TRBV5-4
ASSPQGIDTEAF
>TRBV18
ASSLEGNTIY
>TRBV7-8
ASSPVAGGYQETQY
>TRBV5-6
ASSLEGWGVYNEQF
>TRBV7-9
ASSRDSRETQY
>TRBV29-1
SALTSGRPKNIQY
>TRBV6-5
ASSRTGMETQY
>TRBV5-8
ASSLGLAGAKNIQY
>TRBV3-1/TRBV3-2
ASSPRTSGNYNEQF